One and the same sample provided the 21 T cell receptor beta chains below, sequenced in a study of T cell responses to AZD1222 COVID-19 vaccine. Data came from immunoSEQ multiplex PCR; TCRdb stores just in-frame clones and leaves some out. The table has some 90,000 clones, nearly 90% seen once; the top ten hold about 14%. The sample in question was peripheral blood, obtained on day 0 of AZD1222 vaccination. The source is an adult in good health.

This chain connects TRBV10-1 to TRBJ2-3; tentatively, D is TRBD2 (6 bases). CDR1 and CDR2 from the germline V gene are WNHNN and SYGVQD (reference sequence). V gave up 7 bases and J gave up 4 bases, with 18 bases separating them. The CDR3 spans 15 residues. CDR3 DNA sequence: TGCGCCAGCACCAAGGTTGTAGCGGCCCCAGATACGCAGTATTTT. This gives the protein CASTKVVAAPDTQYF.

The V gene is TRBV28, the J gene TRBJ2-1; 9 nucleotides line up with TRBD1. V dropped 5 bases and J dropped 8; count of bases not matched to a gene: 10. Per the germline V gene, CDR1 is MDHEN and CDR2 is SYDVKM. The CDR3 is made up of 15 amino acids. This chain's CDR3 is CASSRPGQGIDEQFF. The CDR3, as DNA: TGTGCCAGCAGTCGACCGGGACAGGGTATTGATGAGCAGTTCTTC.

The gene calls are TRBV5-5 and TRBJ2-7; 12 bases are a match to TRBD2. Trimming at V came to 3 bases and at J to 2 bases, leaving 3 bases not matched to a gene. The CDR3 spans 15 residues. CDR1 is SGHKS and CDR2 is YYEKEE in the germline V gene (reference sequence). Here the CDR3 reads CASSWTSGDAYEQYF. The CDR3 region has the DNA TGTGCCAGCAGCTGGACTAGCGGGGATGCCTACGAGCAGTACTTC.

The V gene is TRBV6-5, the J gene TRBJ1-5; D is uncertain. Trimming removed 6 bases from V and 4 bases from J, with 7 bases in between. Germline loops: CDR1 MNHEY, CDR2 SVGAGI. CDR3 size: 12 residues. This CDR3 reads CASRRGNQPQHF. The CDR3 coding sequence is TGTGCCAGCAGACGGGGAAATCAGCCCCAGCATTTT.

Only a few counts were recorded for this clone. The chain joins TRBV10-3 to TRBJ2-5; 7 nucleotides line up with TRBD1. This CDR3 comprises 16 residues. Germline V gives CDR1 ENHRY, CDR2 SYGVKD. V lost 3 bases and J lost 3; bases outside the gene matches: 10. The CDR3 DNA reads TGTGCCATCAGTGAAGGGGGCTCGCCCGGGGAAGAGACCCAGTACTTC. It translates to CAISEGGSPGEETQYF.

This clone appeared once. The V call is TRBV5-1, the J call TRBJ1-2, with a possible D match to TRBD1 (5 bases). Germline assignment: CDR1 SGHRS and CDR2 YFSETQ. V was clipped by 4 bases and J by 1 base, with 11 bases between them. This CDR3 region has 14 residues. In DNA, the CDR3 is TGCGCCAGCAGCCCGGGACGGAATAACTATGGCTACACCTTC. Translating it yields CASSPGRNNYGYTF.

This clone has only one observation. This chain joins TRBV5-6 and TRBJ1-4; unclear D gene. There are 14 residues in the CDR3. Germline V gives CDR1 SGHDT, CDR2 YYEEEE. The ends were cut back, 0 bases at V and 15 bases at J, with 18 bases in the middle. The CDR3 reads CASSLDSAGDQVFF. DNA for the CDR3: TGTGCCAGCAGCTTGGACAGTGCGGGTGATCAGGTGTTTTTT.

The genes are TRBV27 and TRBJ2-2, with D perhaps assigned TRBD1 or TRBD2 (5 bases each). Germline loops: CDR1 MNHEY, CDR2 SMNVEV (reference sequence). The CDR3 has 16 amino acids. V lost 4 bases, J lost 0 bases, and 12 bases lay in between. The CDR3 here is CASSSPGSPNTGELFF. As DNA, the CDR3 is TGTGCCAGCAGTTCGCCAGGGAGTCCGAACACCGGGGAGCTGTTTTTT.

This rearrangement joins TRBV5-1 to TRBJ2-7; 10 nucleotides align to TRBD2. The CDR3 runs to 18 residues. V lost 0 bases and J lost 0; bases outside the gene matches: 9. Looked up from germline, CDR1 is SGHRS and CDR2 is YFSETQ. The DNA of the CDR3 is TGCGCCAGCAGCTTGGGCCGAAGGACTAGCGGTATCTCCTACGAGCAGTACTTC. This sequence encodes CASSLGRRTSGISYEQYF. The full variable domain, in which reference TRBV5-1 and TRBJ2-7 provide the parts outside the CDR3, is KAGVTQTPRYLIKTRGQQVTLSCSPISGHRSVSWYQQTPGQGLQFLFEYFSETQRNKGNFPGRFSGRQFSNSRSEMNVSTLELGDSALYLCASSLGRRTSGISYEQYFGPGTRLTVT.

The V gene is TRBV7-6, the J gene TRBJ2-7; D gene ambiguous. The CDR3 extends over 13 amino acids. From germline, CDR1 is SGHVS and CDR2 FNYEAQ. The DNA for the CDR3 is TGTGCTGTTGAGCCCTCCGAATCCTACGAGCAGTACTTC. It specifies CAVEPSESYEQYF. The complete variable domain, with remaining parts taken from reference TRBV7-6 and TRBJ2-7, reads GAGVSQSPRYKVTKRGQDVALRCDPISGHVSLYWYRQALGQGPEFLTYFNYEAQQDKSGLPNDRFSAERPEGSISTLTIQRTEQRDSAMYRCAVEPSESYEQYFGPGTRLTVT.

V and J are TRBV28 and TRBJ1-3; D possibly corresponds to TRBD1 (5 bases). Trimming removed 4 bases from V and 0 bases from J, with 13 bases in between. The CDR3 totals 16 residues. Germline values: CDR1 MDHEN, CDR2 SYDVKM. CDR3 DNA sequence: TGTGCCAGCAGTTCGCCAGGGTTTAGCTCTGGAAACACCATATATTTT. Residues: CASSSPGFSSGNTIYF.

The rearrangement links TRBV6-2 or TRBV6-3 to TRBJ1-4; D is undetermined. The V end was cut by 2 bases, the J end by 2 bases, with 9 bases between. Germline values: CDR1 MNHEY, CDR2 SVGEGT. CDR3 size: 15 residues. This CDR3 reads CASSYAGRTNEKLFF. The CDR3 DNA reads as TGTGCCAGCAGTTACGCAGGTCGGACTAATGAAAAACTGTTTTTT.

The chain combines TRBV7-2 with TRBJ2-3, with unresolved D. CDR1 SGHTA and CDR2 FQGNSA come from the germline V gene. The CDR3 is 15 amino acids. The V gene lost 4 bases and the J gene lost 0 bases, with 11 bases spanning the gap. The CDR3 nucleotides read TGTGCCAGCAGCTCAAGCCTAACGAGCACAGATACGCAGTATTTT. This gives the protein CASSSSLTSTDTQYF.

V gene TRBV15 combines with J gene TRBJ1-1, with D possibly being TRBD1 (6 bases). V lost 1 base, J lost 0 bases, and 15 bases lay in between. Germline CDR1 LNHNV, CDR2 YYDKDF (reference sequence). The CDR3 is 17 amino acids. This CDR3 reads CATSRGGQFIMNTEAFF. For the CDR3, the DNA is TGTGCCACCAGCAGAGGAGGACAGTTTATAATGAACACTGAAGCTTTCTTT.

The chain links TRBV19 to TRBJ1-2, with no clear D. V was shortened by 2 bases and J by 4 bases, with 14 bases between the two germline ends. CDR1 LNHDA and CDR2 SQIVND come from the germline V gene (reference sequence). The CDR3 is 15 amino acids. The DNA of the CDR3 is TGTGCCAGTAGTATAAGAGGGCAGCGGGCCTATGGCTACACCTTC. Translating gives CASSIRGQRAYGYTF.

This clone has only a few counts. The chain combines TRBV2 with TRBJ2-3; TRBD2 agrees at 7 bases. This CDR3 has 15 residues. The trim removed 6 bases at V and 3 bases at J, leaving 9 bases unmatched. Germline values: CDR1 SNHLY, CDR2 FYNNEI. For the CDR3, the DNA is TGTGCCAGCAGGCCGGCGGGGGTACGAACAGATACGCAGTATTTT. It yields the protein CASRPAGVRTDTQYF. The entire variable domain, with the rest obtained from reference TRBV2 and TRBJ2-3, is as follows: EPEVTQTPSHQVTQMGQEVILRCVPISNHLYFYWYRQILGQKVEFLVSFYNNEISEKSEIFDDQFSVERPDGSNFTLKIRSTKLEDSAMYFCASRPAGVRTDTQYFGPGTRLTVL.

This chain joins TRBV5-6 and TRBJ1-5; D not certain. V was trimmed by 0 bases and J by 9 bases, leaving 7 bases between them. The CDR3 spans 12 residues. Germline V gives CDR1 SGHDT, CDR2 YYEEEE. In DNA form, the CDR3 reads TGTGCCAGCAGCTTGGCCTCCGGGCCCCAGCATTTT. Its protein is CASSLASGPQHF.

The rearrangement uses TRBV7-9 and TRBJ2-1; D is perhaps TRBD2 (7 bases). The V gene lost 3 bases and the J gene lost 0 bases, with 21 bases spanning the gap. Germline assignment: CDR1 SEHNR and CDR2 FQNEAQ (reference sequence). This CDR3 has 19 amino acids. The CDR3 bases are TGTGCCAGCAGCTTTTCGGCGGGGGCCACAATGCGCTCCTACAATGAGCAGTTCTTC. Its translation is CASSFSAGATMRSYNEQFF.

The chain combines TRBV11-2 with TRBJ2-3; the match to TRBD2 covers 7 bases. Germline V gene sequence: CDR1 SGHAT, CDR2 FQNNGV. Trimming took 4 bases from V and 0 from J; bases not matched to a gene: 10. The CDR3 totals 17 residues. The CDR3: CASSSLGGDASTDTQYF. CDR3 DNA sequence: TGTGCCAGCAGCTCGCTGGGGGGGGATGCTAGCACAGATACGCAGTATTTT. The full variable domain, its missing parts supplied by reference TRBV11-2 and TRBJ2-3, is EAGVAQSPRYKIIEKRQSVAFWCNPISGHATLYWYQQILGQGPKLLIQFQNNGVVDDSQLPKDRFSAERLKGVDSTLKIQPAKLEDSAVYLCASSSLGGDASTDTQYFGPGTRLTVL.

The rearrangement uses TRBV19 and TRBJ1-4; D is undetermined. CDR1 is LNHDA, CDR2 SQIVND, per germline (reference sequence). The CDR3 covers 12 residues. V was shortened by 10 bases and J by 14 bases, with 20 bases between the two germline ends. The CDR3 bases are TGTGCCACCACCCTAACTCGGGGAAGGCTGTTTTTT. As protein: CATTLTRGRLFF.

V gene TRBV2 combines with J gene TRBJ2-1; D perhaps matches TRBD1 (6 bases). This CDR3 is built from 12 residues. The germline V gene has CDR1 SNHLY and CDR2 FYNNEI. Trimming pared 7 bases from V and 6 bases from J, leaving 10 bases between. CDR3 DNA: TGTGCCAGCACACAGGGAAGCAATGAGCAGTTCTTC. Translated, it gives CASTQGSNEQFF.